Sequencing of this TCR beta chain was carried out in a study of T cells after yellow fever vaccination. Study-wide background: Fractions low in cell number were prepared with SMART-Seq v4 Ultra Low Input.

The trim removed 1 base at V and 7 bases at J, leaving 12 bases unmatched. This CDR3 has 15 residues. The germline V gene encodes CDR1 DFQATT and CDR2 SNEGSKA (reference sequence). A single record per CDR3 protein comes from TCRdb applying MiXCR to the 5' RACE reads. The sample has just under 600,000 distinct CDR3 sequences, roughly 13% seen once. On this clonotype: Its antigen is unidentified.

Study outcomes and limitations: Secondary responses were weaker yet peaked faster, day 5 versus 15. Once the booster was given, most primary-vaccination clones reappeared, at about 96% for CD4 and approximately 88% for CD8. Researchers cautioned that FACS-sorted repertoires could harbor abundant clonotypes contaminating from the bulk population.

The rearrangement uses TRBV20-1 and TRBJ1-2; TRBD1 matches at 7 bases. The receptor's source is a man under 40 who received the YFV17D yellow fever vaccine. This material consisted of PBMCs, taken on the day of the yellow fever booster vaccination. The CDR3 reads CSARGETGPPSGYTF. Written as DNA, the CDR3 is TGCAGTGCTAGAGGGGAGACAGGGCCCCCCAGTGGCTACACCTTC.